The 27 T cell receptor beta chains presented below share a single source sample, sequenced in a study of siplizumab effects on memory and regulatory T cells. Method: immunoSEQ multiplex PCR; TCRdb's copy keeps in-frame clones and lacks some. The profile shows 99,000 or so clones, 90% to 95% of them singletons. Sequenced input: non-Treg CD4+ T cells sorted from blood. The source is a human donor in good health.

The chain links TRBV7-6 to TRBJ2-2; 11 bases fit TRBD2. Germline V gene lookup returns CDR1 SGHVS and CDR2 FNYEAQ. V was clipped by 4 bases and J by 0 bases; unmatched bases: 1. The CDR3 covers 16 residues. In nucleotides, the CDR3 is TGTGCCAGCAGCTCGGGACTAGCGGCGAACACCGGGGAGCTGTTTTTT. It yields the protein CASSSGLAANTGELFF.

The chain uses TRBV28 and TRBJ2-7; TRBD2 might be the D (6 bases). This CDR3 is 15 amino acids long. Per the germline V gene, CDR1 is MDHEN and CDR2 is SYDVKM. The germline V and J ends were trimmed by 7 bases and 2 bases, with 18 bases remaining between them. CDR3 residues: CASTYSGTPAYEQYF. In DNA form, the CDR3 reads TGTGCCAGCACCTACTCCGGGACTCCCGCCTACGAGCAGTACTTC.

The chain is built from TRBV6-6 and TRBJ1-5; 10 bases line up with TRBD1. The V gene's germline CDR1 is MNHNY and CDR2 SVGAGI (reference sequence). Trimming at V came to 7 bases and at J to 5 bases, leaving 8 bases not matched to a gene. The CDR3 extends over 15 amino acids. The CDR3 protein is CASKMWDRGDQPQHF. The CDR3 DNA follows: TGTGCCAGCAAGATGTGGGACAGGGGAGATCAGCCCCAGCATTTT.

The V and J genes are TRBV1 and TRBJ2-5; TRBD2, the D gene given by the table, was not confirmed from the DNA. TRBV1 is reported as a pseudogene. This CDR3 region has 11 residues. The CDR3 reads CTSNFDSAGYF. The CDR3, as DNA: TGCACCAGCAACTTCGACTCCGCCGGGTACTTC.

The J gene is TRBJ2-3, the V gene TRBV6-6; a possible D gene is TRBD1 (6 bases). Trimming stripped 0 bases from V and 5 bases from J, with 9 bases between. CDR3 length: 14 residues. CDR1 and CDR2 from the germline V gene are MNHNY and SVGAGI (reference sequence). This chain's CDR3 is CASSYSGARDTQYF. In DNA form, the CDR3 reads TGTGCCAGCAGTTACTCGGGGGCTAGAGATACGCAGTATTTT.

CDR3 sequence reads: CASSNASPGLLGQETQYF. CDR3 DNA sequence: TGTGCCAGCAGTAATGCCAGCCCGGGACTACTGGGGCAAGAGACCCAGTACTTC. This chain uses TRBV28 with TRBJ2-5; 7 nucleotides align to TRBD2. The CDR3 covers 18 residues. J gave up 2 bases and V 5 bases, and 17 bases lay outside the gene matches. The germline V gene encodes CDR1 MDHEN and CDR2 SYDVKM.

The chain is built from TRBV6-5 and TRBJ2-3; no firm D call. V was trimmed by 2 bases and J by 2 bases, leaving 11 bases between them. The length of the CDR3 is 15 residues. Germline V gene sequence: CDR1 MNHEY, CDR2 SVGAGI. This chain's CDR3 is CASSYKKLDTDTQYF. CDR3 nucleotides: TGTGCCAGCAGTTACAAAAAGCTGGACACAGATACGCAGTATTTT.

The chain employs TRBV21-1 and TRBJ2-5; the DNA was not compared with TRBD2, the D call given in the table. TRBV21-1 has pseudogene status. CDR3 length: 12 amino acids. The CDR3 loop reads CASSKRQETQYF. The CDR3 DNA reads as TGTGCCAGCAGCAAACGCCAAGAGACCCAGTACTTC.

The genes are TRBV5-6 and TRBJ1-4; a weak D match, TRBD1 (5 bases). The CDR3 spans 13 residues. Trimming took off 3 bases at V and 5 bases at J, with 8 bases between the two ends. The germline gives CDR1 SGHDT, CDR2 YYEEEE. In DNA, the CDR3 is TGTGCCAGCAGCTGGGGACGGAATGAAAAACTGTTTTTT. Translating gives CASSWGRNEKLFF.

Written as DNA, the CDR3 is TGTGCCAGCAGCTTTTTATTGCAGAACCCCTTTGGGGAGCAGTACTTC. It yields the protein CASSFLLQNPFGEQYF. This rearrangement joins TRBV11-2 to TRBJ2-7; D uncertain. There are 16 residues in the CDR3. V was pared by 3 bases and J by 7 bases, with 22 bases between. Germline V gene lookup returns CDR1 SGHAT and CDR2 FQNNGV.

In this sample, this clone turned up once. The gene calls are TRBV4-1 and TRBJ1-2; 7 nucleotides match TRBD1. This CDR3 comprises 15 residues. V lost 2 bases and J lost 4; bases outside the gene matches: 7. Germline CDR1 MGHRA, CDR2 YSYEKL. DNA of the CDR3: TGCGCCAGCAGCCAACTACTACAGGGGTCCTATGGCTACACCTTC. It yields the protein CASSQLLQGSYGYTF.

In this sample, this clone turned up once. The rearrangement joins TRBV18 to TRBJ2-7; 7 nucleotides line up with TRBD1. The CDR3 extends over 13 amino acids. J gave up 6 bases and V 5 bases, and 7 bases lay outside the gene matches. From germline, CDR1 is KGHSH and CDR2 LQKENI. CDR3 sequence reads: CASSMDRMGEQYF. For the CDR3, the DNA is TGTGCCAGCTCAATGGACAGGATGGGCGAGCAGTACTTC.

The chain links TRBV5-4 to TRBJ2-5, with D unresolved. The CDR3 totals 16 residues. Trimming took 4 bases from V and 1 from J, leaving 17 bases between them. The germline V gene encodes CDR1 SGHNT and CDR2 YYREEE (reference sequence). This chain's CDR3 is CASSPDINRAQETQYF. The CDR3 DNA reads TGTGCCAGCAGCCCCGATATAAACAGAGCCCAAGAGACCCAGTACTTC.

V usage is TRBV6-1 and J usage is TRBJ1-1; D might be TRBD1 (6 bases). Trimming took off 0 bases at V and 5 bases at J, with 16 bases between the two ends. There are 16 residues in the CDR3. Germline values: CDR1 MNHNS, CDR2 SASEGT. The CDR3 sequence: CASSEAVNRERTEAFF. The CDR3 DNA reads as TGTGCCAGCAGTGAAGCCGTCAACAGGGAACGGACTGAAGCTTTCTTT.

The gene calls are TRBV28 and TRBJ2-3; TRBD2 is a possible D gene (6 bases). CDR3 size: 15 residues. V shed 10 bases and J shed 3 bases, with 20 bases lying between them. The germline V gene has CDR1 MDHEN and CDR2 SYDVKM. CDR3 coding DNA: TGTGCCACCTTGTCACGAGGGAGGTATACAGATACGCAGTATTTT. This translates into CATLSRGRYTDTQYF.

The gene calls are TRBV7-9 and TRBJ2-7; 7 positions agree with TRBD1. The length of the CDR3 is 14 residues. Germline loops: CDR1 SEHNR, CDR2 FQNEAQ (reference sequence). The trim removed 5 bases at V and 3 bases at J, leaving 7 bases unmatched. The DNA of the CDR3 is TGTGCCAGCAGCCGATCGGGACAGATCTACGAGCAGTACTTC. Its protein product is CASSRSGQIYEQYF.

The chain joins TRBV9 to TRBJ2-7; 9 bases are a match to TRBD1. The germline V gene has CDR1 SGDLS and CDR2 YYNGEE. This CDR3 has 16 amino acids. V trimming: 6 bases; J trimming: 5 bases; junction bases outside the gene matches: 15. CDR3 protein: CASNRGTGTGYDEQYF. The CDR3 DNA reads as TGTGCCAGCAACAGAGGCACCGGGACAGGGTACGACGAGCAGTACTTC.

V and J are TRBV6-5 and TRBJ2-1, with 8 bases lining up with TRBD2. The germline V gene encodes CDR1 MNHEY and CDR2 SVGAGI. The CDR3 contains 15 residues. Germline trimming cut 6 bases from V and 7 bases from J; bases unmatched to any gene: 11. CDR3 coding DNA: TGTGCCAGCAGCCAAACAAGGACTAGCAGAAATGAGCAGTTCTTC. Encoded protein: CASSQTRTSRNEQFF.

This sequence joins TRBV19 and TRBJ2-1; D tentatively fits TRBD1 or TRBD2 (6 bases each). The CDR3 has 13 amino acids. The germline V gene has CDR1 LNHDA and CDR2 SQIVND (reference sequence). V was shortened by 7 bases and J by 10 bases, with 17 bases between the two germline ends. The chain's CDR3 is CASTQQGRGEQFF. DNA of the CDR3: TGTGCCAGTACTCAACAGGGACGGGGGGAGCAGTTCTTC.

The rearrangement links TRBV18 to TRBJ2-3; TRBD2 might be the D (5 bases). The CDR3 is 13 amino acids. Germline V gene lookup returns CDR1 KGHSH and CDR2 LQKENI. Trimming shortened V by 5 bases and J by 4 bases, and 10 bases separated the two germline ends. Here the CDR3 reads CASSRQEADTQYF. CDR3 bases: TGTGCCAGCTCAAGGCAGGAGGCAGATACGCAGTATTTT.

The chain uses TRBV5-1 and TRBJ1-4; D is uncertain. CDR1 and CDR2 (germline): SGHRS, YFSETQ. CDR3 length: 15 residues. V gave up 4 bases and J gave up 3 bases, with 13 bases separating them. CDR3 residues: CASSPGVHANEKLFF. The CDR3 DNA follows: TGCGCCAGCAGCCCCGGGGTTCACGCTAATGAAAAACTGTTTTTT.

V and J are TRBV5-1 and TRBJ1-1; D not resolved. The V gene's germline CDR1 is SGHRS and CDR2 YFSETQ. The CDR3 is 14 amino acids. V dropped 1 base and J dropped 3 bases, with 10 bases sitting between them. This CDR3 reads CASSLKGLDTEAFF. The CDR3 DNA follows: TGCGCCAGCAGCTTGAAGGGTCTAGACACTGAAGCTTTCTTT.

The chain uses TRBV28 and TRBJ2-1, with D perhaps matching TRBD2 (5 bases). Looked up from germline, CDR1 is MDHEN and CDR2 is SYDVKM. This CDR3 has 14 residues. Trimming removed 8 bases at V and 5 bases at J, with 16 bases between. This CDR3 reads CASGKGRRNNEQFF. The CDR3 DNA reads TGTGCCAGCGGTAAGGGCCGGAGGAACAATGAGCAGTTCTTC.

The chain carries TRBV18 and TRBJ2-2, with 9 bases aligning to TRBD2. V lost 1 base to trimming and J lost 6 bases; unmatched junction nucleotides: 6. Germline values: CDR1 KGHSH, CDR2 LQKENI. The CDR3 has 16 amino acids. The CDR3 DNA reads TGTGCCAGCTCACCACGCAGCGGGAGGATCGCCGGGGAGCTGTTTTTT. Encoded protein: CASSPRSGRIAGELFF.

The chain links TRBV6-4 to TRBJ2-6; the D gene is possibly TRBD2 (6 bases). The CDR3 is made up of 16 amino acids. Looked up from germline, CDR1 is MRHNA and CDR2 is SNTAGT. Trimming stripped 0 bases from V and 0 bases from J, with 6 bases between. CDR3 sequence: CASSDSGGSGANVLTF. The CDR3 nucleotides read TGTGCCAGCAGTGACTCCGGGGGCTCTGGGGCCAACGTCCTGACTTTC.

V and J are TRBV19 and TRBJ1-1; D is perhaps TRBD1 (6 bases). The CDR3 has 13 residues. Germline CDR1 LNHDA, CDR2 SQIVND (reference sequence). V lost 0 bases, J lost 7 bases, and 9 bases lay in between. CDR3 protein: CASSIDRDIEAFF. The CDR3, as DNA: TGTGCCAGTAGTATAGATCGGGACATTGAAGCTTTCTTT.

The chain carries TRBV20-1 and TRBJ2-5, with D tentatively TRBD1 or TRBD2 (7 bases each). Matching the DNA end better, TRBJ2-7 makes the J call doubtful. This CDR3 contains 11 residues. From germline, CDR1 is DFQATT and CDR2 SNEGSKA (reference sequence). CDR3 sequence: CSATGGGEQYF. CDR3 DNA: TGCAGTGCTACAGGGGGGGGCGAGCAGTACTTC.